This T cell receptor beta chain was found in a study of shared clonotypes between healthy human individuals. Study details: Each donor's CD8 memory used one plate, CD8 naive two, each CD4 subset three.

About this clone itself: The antigen is not known.

Clones were sequenced by immunoSEQ multiplex PCR, and TCRdb holds only the in-frame ones, with some missing. The profile covers around 940,000 clones, with 60% to 85% appearing a single time and roughly 1.5% taken by the ten largest. Trimming took 4 bases from V and 2 from J, leaving 12 bases between them. CDR1 and CDR2 from the germline V gene are SGHRS and YFSETQ. There are 14 residues in the CDR3. Overall study findings and caveats: Among non-shared clonotypes, generation probabilities were lower than among those shared by all four donors.

What was sequenced was memory CD4+ T cells sorted from blood. Subset of the sample: CD45RA-negative fraction. The source of this sequence is a man younger than 30 in good health. The genes are TRBV5-1 and TRBJ2-5, with a tentative D call TRBD1 (6 bases). As DNA, the CDR3 is TGCGCCAGCAGCCGCGGACAGCTACAAGAGACCCAGTACTTC. Its translation: CASSRGQLQETQYF.